This entry concerns a single T cell receptor (beta chain). These data come from a study of blood T cell repertoires in COVID-19. V dropped 6 bases and J dropped 10; count of bases not matched to a gene: 7. Germline lookup yields CDR1 SGHNT and CDR2 YYREEE (reference sequence). This CDR3 contains 14 residues. Original processing methods: Amplification with reference gene primers provided the estimates of nucleated cell counts. Some clones are missing from TCRdb's copy, which holds only in-frame ones; the method was immunoSEQ multiplex PCR. The DNA was the basis for D and trimming; V, J and clone size are from that table. This table holds 200,000 to 300,000 clones, over 70% found once.

The sequencing input was peripheral blood. The TCR originated in a human donor in a cohort sampled during active COVID-19. This rearrangement joins TRBV5-4 to TRBJ1-6; 10 positions agree with TRBD1. The CDR3: CASTGTGVRSPLHF. The CDR3 DNA reads as TGTGCCAGCACCGGGACAGGGGTGCGCTCACCCCTCCACTTT. Supplemented by reference TRBV5-4 and TRBJ1-6, the full variable domain reads ETGVTQSPTHLIKTRGQQVTLRCSSQSGHNTVSWYQQALGQGPQFIFQYYREEENGRGNFPPRFSGLQFPNYSSELNVNALELDDSALYLCASTGTGVRSPLHFGNGTRLTVT.